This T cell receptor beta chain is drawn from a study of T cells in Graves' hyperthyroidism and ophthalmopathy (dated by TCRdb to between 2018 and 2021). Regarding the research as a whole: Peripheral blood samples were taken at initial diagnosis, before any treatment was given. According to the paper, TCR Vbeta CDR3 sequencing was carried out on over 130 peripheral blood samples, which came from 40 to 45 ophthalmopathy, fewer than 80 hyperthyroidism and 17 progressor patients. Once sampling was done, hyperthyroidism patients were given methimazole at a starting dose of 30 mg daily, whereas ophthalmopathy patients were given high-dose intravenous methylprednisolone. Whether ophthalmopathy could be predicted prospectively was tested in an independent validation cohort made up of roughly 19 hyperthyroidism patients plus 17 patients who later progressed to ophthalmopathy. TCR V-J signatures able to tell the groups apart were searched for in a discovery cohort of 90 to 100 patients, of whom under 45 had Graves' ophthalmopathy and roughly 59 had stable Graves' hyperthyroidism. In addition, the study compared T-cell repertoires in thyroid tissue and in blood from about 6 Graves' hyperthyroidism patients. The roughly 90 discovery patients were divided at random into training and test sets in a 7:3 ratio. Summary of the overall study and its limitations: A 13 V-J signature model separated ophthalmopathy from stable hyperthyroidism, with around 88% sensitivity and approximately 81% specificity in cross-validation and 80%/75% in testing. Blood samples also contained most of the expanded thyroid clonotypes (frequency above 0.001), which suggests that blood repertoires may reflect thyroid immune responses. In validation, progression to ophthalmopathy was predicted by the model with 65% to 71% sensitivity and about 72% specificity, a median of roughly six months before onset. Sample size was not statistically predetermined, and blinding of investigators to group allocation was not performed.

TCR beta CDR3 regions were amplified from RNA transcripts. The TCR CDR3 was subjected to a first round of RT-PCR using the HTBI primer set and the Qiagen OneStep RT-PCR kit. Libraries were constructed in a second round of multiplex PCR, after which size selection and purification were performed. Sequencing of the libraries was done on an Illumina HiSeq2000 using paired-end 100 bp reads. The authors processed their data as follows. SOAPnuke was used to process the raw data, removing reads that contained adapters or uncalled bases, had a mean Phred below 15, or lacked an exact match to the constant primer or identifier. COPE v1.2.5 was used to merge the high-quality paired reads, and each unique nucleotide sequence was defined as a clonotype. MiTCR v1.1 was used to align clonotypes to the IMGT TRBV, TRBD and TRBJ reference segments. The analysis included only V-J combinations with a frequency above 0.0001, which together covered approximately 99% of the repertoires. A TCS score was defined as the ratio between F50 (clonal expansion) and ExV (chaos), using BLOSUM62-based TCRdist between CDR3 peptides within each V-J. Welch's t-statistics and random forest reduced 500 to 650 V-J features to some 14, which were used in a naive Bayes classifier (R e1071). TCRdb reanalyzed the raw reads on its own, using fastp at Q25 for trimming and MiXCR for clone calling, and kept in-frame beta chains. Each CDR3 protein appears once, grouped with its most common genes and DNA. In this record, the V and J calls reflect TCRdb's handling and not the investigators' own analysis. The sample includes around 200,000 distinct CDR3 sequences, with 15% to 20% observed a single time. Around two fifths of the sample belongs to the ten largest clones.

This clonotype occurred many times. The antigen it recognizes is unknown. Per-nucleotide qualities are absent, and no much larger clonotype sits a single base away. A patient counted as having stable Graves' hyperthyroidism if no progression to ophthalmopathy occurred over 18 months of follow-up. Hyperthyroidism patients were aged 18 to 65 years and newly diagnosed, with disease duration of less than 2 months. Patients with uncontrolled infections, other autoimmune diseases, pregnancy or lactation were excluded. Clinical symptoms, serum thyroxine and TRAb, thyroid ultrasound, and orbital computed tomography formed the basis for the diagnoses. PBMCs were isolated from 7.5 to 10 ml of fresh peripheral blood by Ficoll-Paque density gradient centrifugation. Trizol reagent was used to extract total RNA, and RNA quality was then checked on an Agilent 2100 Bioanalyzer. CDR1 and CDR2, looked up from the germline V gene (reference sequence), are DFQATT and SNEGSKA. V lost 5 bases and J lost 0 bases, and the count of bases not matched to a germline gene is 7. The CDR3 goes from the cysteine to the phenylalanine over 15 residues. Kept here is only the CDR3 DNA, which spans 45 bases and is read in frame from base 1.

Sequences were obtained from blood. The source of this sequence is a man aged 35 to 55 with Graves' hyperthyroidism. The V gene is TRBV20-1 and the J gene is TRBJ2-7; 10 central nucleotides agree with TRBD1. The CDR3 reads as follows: CSARGQGDSSYEQYF. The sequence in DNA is TGCAGTGCTCGCGGACAGGGGGATAGCTCCTACGAGCAGTACTTC.